This record concerns one T cell receptor (beta chain) sequence. Germline values: CDR1 KGHDR, CDR2 SFDVKD. The ends were cut back, 6 bases at V and 0 bases at J, with 8 bases in the middle. This CDR3 is built from 13 residues. The record originates from a study of blood T cell repertoires in COVID-19. Here immunoSEQ multiplex PCR was the method, and the copy in TCRdb shows in-frame clones only, minus some. The sample has tens of thousands of clones, roughly 80% seen once. The rearrangement links TRBV24-1 to TRBJ2-7, with a weak D call TRBD1 (5 bases). Sequencing was done on a sample of PBMCs or T cells enriched from blood (not recorded which). This receptor was identified in a woman aged 35 to 49 with acute COVID-19. DNA for the CDR3: TGTGCCACCAGTCAGGGCGCCTCCTACGAGCAGTACTTC. It translates to CATSQGASYEQYF.